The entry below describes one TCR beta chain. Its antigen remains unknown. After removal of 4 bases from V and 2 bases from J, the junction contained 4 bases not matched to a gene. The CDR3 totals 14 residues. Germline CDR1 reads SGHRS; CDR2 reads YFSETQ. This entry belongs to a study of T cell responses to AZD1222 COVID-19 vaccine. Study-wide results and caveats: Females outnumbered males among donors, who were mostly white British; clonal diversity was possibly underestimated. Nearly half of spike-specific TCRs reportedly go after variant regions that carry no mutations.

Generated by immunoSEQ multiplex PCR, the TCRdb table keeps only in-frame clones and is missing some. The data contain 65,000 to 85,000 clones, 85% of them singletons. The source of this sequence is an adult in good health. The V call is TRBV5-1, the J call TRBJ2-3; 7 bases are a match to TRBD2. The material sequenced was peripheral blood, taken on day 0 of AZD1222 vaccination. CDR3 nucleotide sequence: TGCGCCAGCAGCAACGGGAGGAACACAGATACGCAGTATTTT. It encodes CASSNGRNTDTQYF.